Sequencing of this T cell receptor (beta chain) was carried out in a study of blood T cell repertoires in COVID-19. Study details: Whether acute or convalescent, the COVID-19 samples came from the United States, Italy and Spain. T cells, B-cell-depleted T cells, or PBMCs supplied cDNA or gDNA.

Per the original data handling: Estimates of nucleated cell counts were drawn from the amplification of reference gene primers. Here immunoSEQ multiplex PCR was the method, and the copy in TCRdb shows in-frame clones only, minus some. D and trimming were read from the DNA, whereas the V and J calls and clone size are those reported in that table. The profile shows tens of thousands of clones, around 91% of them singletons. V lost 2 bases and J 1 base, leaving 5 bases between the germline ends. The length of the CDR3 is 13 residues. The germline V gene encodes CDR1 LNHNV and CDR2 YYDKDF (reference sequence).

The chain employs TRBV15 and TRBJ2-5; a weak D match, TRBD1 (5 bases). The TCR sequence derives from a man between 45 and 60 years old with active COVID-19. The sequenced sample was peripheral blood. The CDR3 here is CATSRRGQETQYF. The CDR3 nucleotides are TGTGCCACCAGCAGAAGGGGCCAAGAGACCCAGTACTTC.